The 3 T cell receptor beta chains below were found in one sample sequenced in a study of vaccination and CD4 T cells after COVID-19. An Oncomine TCR Beta short-read assay was used to sequence the DNA from cultured CD4+ T cells. TCRdb re-called the PCR reads with MiXCR, one entry per CDR3 protein. Here the sample spans under 15,000 distinct CDR3 sequences, over 50% being singletons. Their target antigens are unknown. Noted treatment: approximately 9-day PBMC culture with coronavirus spike peptide pools or control peptides (ViraFEST assay). Sequencing was performed on cultured CD4+ T cells from blood, taken after SARS-CoV-2 vaccination. The receptors come from a human donor with COVID-19.

The chain's CDR3 is CASRGTGGAEQYF. The CDR3 nucleotides read TGTGCCAGTAGAGGCACAGGGGGGGCCGAGCAGTACTTC. The chain has TRBV19 and TRBJ2-7, with a possible D match to TRBD1 (8 bases). This CDR3 spans 13 amino acids. Germline V gene lookup returns CDR1 LNHDA and CDR2 SQIVND (reference sequence). V was clipped by 6 bases and J by 6 bases, with 15 bases between them. The entire variable domain, with the rest obtained from reference TRBV19 and TRBJ2-7, is as follows: DGGITQSPKYLFRKEGQNVTLSCEQNLNHDAMYWYRQDPGQGLRLIYYSQIVNDFQKGDIAEGYSVSREKKESFPLTVTSAQKNPTAFYLCASRGTGGAEQYFGPGTRLTVT.

The chain combines TRBV30 with TRBJ2-5, with D perhaps matching TRBD1 (6 bases). The ends were cut back, 3 bases at V and 2 bases at J, with 10 bases in the middle. CDR1 is GTSNPN, CDR2 SVGIG, per germline (reference sequence). The length of the CDR3 is 13 residues. CDR3: CAWRTGKQETQYF. The CDR3 DNA is TGTGCCTGGAGGACAGGTAAACAAGAGACCCAGTACTTC.

J is TRBJ2-5 and V is TRBV10-3, with a weak D call TRBD2 (6 bases). V shed 1 base and J shed 5 bases, with 14 bases lying between them. The germline CDR1 and CDR2 sequences are ENHRY and SYGVKD. This CDR3 spans 15 amino acids. The CDR3 sequence: CAISELSGSGETQYF. In DNA, the CDR3 is TGTGCCATCAGTGAGTTATCAGGGAGCGGGGAGACCCAGTACTTC.